The rows below give T cell receptor beta chains drawn from one sample of a study of cytomegalovirus exposure and HLA in healthy donors. Generated by immunoSEQ multiplex PCR, the TCRdb table keeps only in-frame clones and is missing some. The table records 90,000 to 100,000 clones, 81% of them present only once. The sample was PBMCs. The receptors derive from a man between 35 and 55 years old in good health and CMV-seronegative. Each CDR3 is given with its conserved first and last residue. Each record gives: J gene, V gene, CDR3 protein.

>TRBJ2-1|TRBV28
CATAGQFF
>TRBJ2-5|TRBV30
CAWSASRSGVQETQYF
>TRBJ1-5|TRBV7-2
CASSLRDTKVNQPQHF
>TRBJ1-2|TRBV19
CASSIDRKNYGYTF
>TRBJ1-5|TRBV6-6
CASSQQENQPQHF
>TRBJ2-1|TRBV11-3
CASSLDLLAGIKGEQFF
>TRBJ1-5|TRBV28
CASSPRGGRLVNQPQHF
>TRBJ1-1|TRBV7-9
CASSLVGSAEAFF
>TRBJ2-5|TRBV7-2
CASSHGTQNQETQYF
>TRBJ2-3|TRBV13
CASSRTSGTDTQYF
>TRBJ2-3|TRBV5-4
CASSPPGGDSRNTDTQYF
>TRBJ1-6|TRBV30
CAWGDKGFSPLHF
>TRBJ1-1|TRBV18
CASSPTGQGDTEAFF
>TRBJ2-7|TRBV11-1
CASSSHMSPYEQYF
>TRBJ1-4|TRBV25-1
CASSEPDRGNEKLFF
>TRBJ2-7|TRBV5-1
CASSLVVGEGYEQYF
>TRBJ1-2|TRBV13
CASASGLGGYGYTF
>TRBJ1-1|TRBV29-1
CSVGDRNTEAFF
>TRBJ1-1|TRBV5-1
CASSSSLNTEAFF
>TRBJ1-3|TRBV7-9
CASSGDRGRGNTIYF
>TRBJ1-4|TRBV5-4
CASSRTGGGEKLFF
>TRBJ1-5|TRBV15
CATSEKRTGGFNQPQHF
>TRBJ1-4|TRBV28
CASRGGTNEKLFF
>TRBJ2-5|TRBV6-1
CASRGQGRETQYF
>TRBJ1-6|TRBV6-5
CASSPGTENSPLHF
>TRBJ2-7|TRBV5-1
CASSLGGHEQYF
>TRBJ1-1|TRBV4-1
CASSQGGQDTEAFF
>TRBJ1-3|TRBV29-1
CSVGFAGSGNTIYF
>TRBJ1-5|TRBV5-5
CASSSTPTGNQPQHF
>TRBJ2-7|TRBV11-2
CASSPPRQEFYEQYF
>TRBJ1-1|TRBV11-2
CASSQDWLNTEAFF
>TRBJ2-5|TRBV18
CASSLKGGKETQYF
>TRBJ1-2|TRBV10-2
CATTGVNYGYTF
>TRBJ1-5|TRBV6-6
CATLTGFGQPQHF
>TRBJ1-1|TRBV30
CAWSVLGQGEEAFF
>TRBJ2-2|TRBV7-2
CASSLVDRAYAGELFF
>TRBJ1-2|TRBV5-6
CASSVRMENYGYTF
>TRBJ2-7|TRBV28
CASRTTGTSYEQYF
>TRBJ1-1|TRBV5-1
CASREGATEAFF
>TRBJ1-5|TRBV27
CASSFVGQSNQPQHF
>TRBJ2-7|TRBV6-1
CASSEAPIYEQYF
>TRBJ1-2|TRBV28
CASSPGQGNYGYTF
>TRBJ1-3|TRBV5-6
CASSPGTGGSPGNTIYF
>TRBJ2-1|TRBV6-4
CASSDGTSGGNEQFF
>TRBJ1-2|TRBV30
CACLQVNYGYTF
>TRBJ2-5|TRBV5-4
CASSRKDSFQETQYF
>TRBJ2-7|TRBV5-1
CASSSQDHEQYF
>TRBJ1-1|TRBV19
CASSMQDRVAAFF
>TRBJ2-5|TRBV7-2
CASSLNKQGTQETQYF
>TRBJ2-1|TRBV5-1
CASSLTHNEQFF
>TRBJ2-2|TRBV5-1
CASSFAGTHFLGGTSNTGELFF